This is a list of T cell receptor beta chains from one sample in a study of cytomegalovirus exposure and HLA in healthy donors. Using immunoSEQ multiplex PCR, the repertoire was profiled, and TCRdb retains in-frame clones only, with some absent. The table has some 100,000 clones, less than 80% seen once; the top ten hold roughly 10%. Sequenced input: PBMCs. The source is a woman between 50 and 59 years old in good health and CMV-seropositive. Each CDR3 is given with its conserved first and last residue. D genes are given only for firm matches. Clone size, where shown, is once, few, many, or a class for clones that have expanded.

TRBJ2-7,-,once,TRBV5-1,CASSLGTVSYEQYF,TGCGCCAGCAGCTTGGGTACAGTCTCCTACGAGCAGTACTTC
TRBJ2-1,TRBD2,-,TRBV19,CASSRGGNSYNEQFF,TGTGCCAGTAGTCGGGGGGGCAACTCCTACAATGAGCAGTTCTTC
TRBJ1-1,-,-,TRBV28,CASQARVINIVQGNTEAFF,TGTGCCAGTCAAGCACGTGTGATTAACATAGTACAGGGAAACACTGAAGCTTTCTTT
TRBJ1-1,-,-,TRBV18,CASSPPLSGMNTEAFF,TGTGCCAGCTCACCACCGTTGTCAGGGATGAACACTGAAGCTTTCTTT
TRBJ2-5,-,-,TRBV14,CASSQSRETQYF,TGTGCCAGCAGCCAGAGCAGGGAGACCCAGTACTTC
TRBJ1-2,-,-,TRBV28,CASSLGSYGYTF,TGTGCCAGCAGCCTAGGAAGCTATGGCTACACCTTC
TRBJ2-7,-,-,TRBV7-8,CASSLTRVSYEQYF,TGTGCCAGCAGCTTAACGCGGGTCTCCTACGAGCAGTACTTC
TRBJ1-4,TRBD1,-,TRBV10-3,CAISEQGATNEKLFF,TGTGCCATCAGTGAACAGGGGGCAACTAATGAAAAACTGTTTTTT
TRBJ2-1,TRBD2,-,TRBV10-3,CAISGPTSGGVNEQFF,TGTGCCATCAGTGGCCCCACTAGCGGGGGGGTCAATGAGCAGTTCTTC
TRBJ2-1,TRBD1,-,TRBV10-1,CASSAGQGVGEQFF,TGCGCCAGCAGTGCCGGACAGGGCGTCGGTGAGCAGTTCTTC
TRBJ2-2,-,-,TRBV29-1,CSVDVLATGELFF,TGCAGCGTTGATGTACTAGCCACCGGGGAGCTGTTTTTT
TRBJ2-7,TRBD2,-,TRBV6-5,CASSKGTSGWSEQYF,TGTGCCAGCAGTAAAGGGACTAGCGGGTGGAGCGAGCAGTACTTC
TRBJ2-1,-,-,TRBV7-9,CASSLRRDEQFF,TGTGCCAGCAGCTTAAGGCGGGATGAGCAGTTCTTC
TRBJ2-3,TRBD1,few,TRBV29-1,CSVERTGEGDTQYF,TGCAGCGTTGAGAGGACAGGGGAAGGGGATACGCAGTATTTT
TRBJ1-1,-,-,TRBV27,CASSRDTTTGNTEAFF,TGTGCCAGCAGCCGAGACACGACGACCGGTAACACTGAAGCTTTCTTT
TRBJ1-3,-,-,TRBV6-5,CASSYGEADGGNTIYF,TGTGCCAGCAGTTACGGGGAGGCGGACGGTGGAAACACCATATATTTT
TRBJ1-4,-,-,TRBV4-3,CASSQEVGRGNNEKLFF,TGCGCCAGCAGCCAAGAGGTGGGGAGGGGAAATAATGAAAAACTGTTTTTT
TRBJ1-4,TRBD1,-,TRBV29-1,CSVETTGDEKLFF,TGCAGCGTCGAGACTACAGGGGATGAAAAACTGTTTTTT
TRBJ1-5,TRBD1,-,TRBV2,CASSVNRGGNQPQHF,TGTGCCAGCAGCGTTAACAGGGGTGGCAATCAGCCCCAGCATTTT
TRBJ2-5,TRBD2,-,TRBV19,CASSQPLAGRQETQYF,TGTGCCAGTAGTCAGCCACTAGCGGGGCGACAAGAGACCCAGTACTTC
TRBJ2-1,TRBD1,-,TRBV29-1,CSAEGTGGSYNEQFF,TGCAGCGCTGAGGGGACAGGGGGCTCCTACAATGAGCAGTTCTTC
TRBJ2-5,-,once,TRBV19,CASTVAGTPTQYF,TGTGCCAGTACGGTGGCGGGGACCCCTACCCAGTACTTC
TRBJ1-5,TRBD1,-,TRBV18,CASSQGQVDNQPQHF,TGTGCCAGCTCACAGGGACAGGTAGACAATCAGCCCCAGCATTTT
TRBJ2-7,TRBD1,-,TRBV15,CATSRGTGLYEQYF,TGTGCCACCAGCAGGGGGACAGGGCTTTACGAGCAGTACTTC